This T cell receptor beta chain came from a study of blood T cell repertoires in COVID-19. Study summary: COVID-19 samples from acute and convalescent phases originated in the United States, Italy and Spain. T cells, B-cell-depleted T cells, or PBMCs provided the cDNA or gDNA that served as material.

In the authors' methods: Nucleated cell number was recorded as an estimate derived from reference gene primer amplification. Assay: immunoSEQ multiplex PCR; the TCRdb copy retains only in-frame clones and omits some. V and J calls and clone size are given by that table; D and trimming were obtained from the DNA. Of about 350,000 clones listed, about 87% are singletons. Before being deemed recovered, Cohort 3 donors had two negative PCRs, clearance, or symptom resolution. The germline V gene encodes CDR1 SNHLY and CDR2 FYNNEI. The CDR3 loop spans 15 amino acids. V was shortened by 4 bases and J by 2 bases, with 14 bases between the two germline ends.

V is TRBV2 and J is TRBJ2-5, with D possibly matching TRBD2 (5 bases). The source of this sequence is a woman aged 25 to 39 who had recovered from COVID-19. Material for sequencing was PBMCs or T cells enriched from blood (not recorded which). Here the CDR3 reads CASSGQLGSQETQYF. In DNA form, the CDR3 reads TGTGCCAGCAGTGGGCAACTAGGGAGTCAAGAGACCCAGTACTTC.